The text below deals with one T cell receptor (beta chain). The entry originates in a study of control samples from healthy donors and cancer patients. Repertoires were generated with immunoSEQ multiplex PCR, while TCRdb's copy carries only in-frame clones and drops some. There are about 110,000 clones in the sample; about 80% occur only once, and about 13% lies in the top ten. This CDR3 has 15 amino acids. V lost 0 bases and J lost 4, with 12 bases in between. Germline V gene lookup returns CDR1 SGHRS and CDR2 YFSETQ. Specimen: blood. The TCR comes from a woman in her fifties or sixties in good health. The V and J genes are TRBV5-1 and TRBJ2-3; no clear D. The CDR3 region has the DNA TGCGCCAGCAGCTTGGAGGGTCGAGGCGCAGATACGCAGTATTTT. This sequence encodes CASSLEGRGADTQYF.